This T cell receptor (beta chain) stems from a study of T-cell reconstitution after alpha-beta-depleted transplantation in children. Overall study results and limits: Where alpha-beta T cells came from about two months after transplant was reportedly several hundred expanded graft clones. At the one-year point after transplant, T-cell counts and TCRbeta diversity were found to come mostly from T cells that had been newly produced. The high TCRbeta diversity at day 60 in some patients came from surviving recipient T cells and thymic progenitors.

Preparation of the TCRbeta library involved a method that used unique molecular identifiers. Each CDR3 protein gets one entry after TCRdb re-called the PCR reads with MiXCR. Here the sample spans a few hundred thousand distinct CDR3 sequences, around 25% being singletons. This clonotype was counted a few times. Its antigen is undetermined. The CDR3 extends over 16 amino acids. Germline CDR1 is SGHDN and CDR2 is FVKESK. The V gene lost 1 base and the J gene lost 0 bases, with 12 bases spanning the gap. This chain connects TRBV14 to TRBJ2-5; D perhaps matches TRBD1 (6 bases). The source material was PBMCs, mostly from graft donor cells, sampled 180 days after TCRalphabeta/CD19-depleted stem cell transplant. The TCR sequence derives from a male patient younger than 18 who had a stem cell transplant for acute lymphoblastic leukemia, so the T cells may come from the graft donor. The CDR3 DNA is TGTGCCAGCAGCCAAGGCTTTACAGGGTACCAAGAGACCCAGTACTTC. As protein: CASSQGFTGYQETQYF.